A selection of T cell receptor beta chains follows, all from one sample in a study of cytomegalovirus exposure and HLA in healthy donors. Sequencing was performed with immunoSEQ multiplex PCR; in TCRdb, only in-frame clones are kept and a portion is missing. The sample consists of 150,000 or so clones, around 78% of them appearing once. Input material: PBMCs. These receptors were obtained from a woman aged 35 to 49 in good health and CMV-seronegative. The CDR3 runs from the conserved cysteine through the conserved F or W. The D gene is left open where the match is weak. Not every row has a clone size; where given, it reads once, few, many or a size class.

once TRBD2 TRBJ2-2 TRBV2 TGTGCCAGCAGTAGGCTTCAGGCGGGGGTAAAAGGTTCCGGGGAGCTGTTTTTT CASSRLQAGVKGSGELFF
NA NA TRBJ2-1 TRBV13 TGTGCCAGCAGCCACCCGGGCTACAATGAGCAGTTCTTC CASSHPGYNEQFF
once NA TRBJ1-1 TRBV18 TGTGCCAGCTCACTTTCTAGTTCTTCTAGTACTGAAGCTTTCTTT CASSLSSSSSTEAFF
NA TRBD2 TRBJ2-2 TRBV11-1 TGTGCCAGCAGCTTAAGGGTAGCGGGAGGGGACACCGGGGAGCTGTTTTTT CASSLRVAGGDTGELFF
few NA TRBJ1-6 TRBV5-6 TGTGCCAGCAGCCGCACCCAGGGAATGGGTTCACCCCTCCACTTT CASSRTQGMGSPLHF
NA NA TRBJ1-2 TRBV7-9 TGTGCCAGCAGCTTTGATGCGTATGGCTACACCTTC CASSFDAYGYTF
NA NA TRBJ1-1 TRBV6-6 TGTGCCAGCAGTTACGGGTCCGGGGGAGATGAAGCTTTCTTT CASSYGSGGDEAFF
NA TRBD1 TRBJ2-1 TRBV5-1 TGCGCCAGCAGCCGTGAAGAGGGGGCAGGCGAGCAGTTCTTC CASSREEGAGEQFF
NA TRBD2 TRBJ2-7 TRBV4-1 TGCGCCAGCAGCCATTCTGCGGGAGGCTCCTACGAGCAGTACTTC CASSHSAGGSYEQYF
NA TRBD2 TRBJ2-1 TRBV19 TGTGCCAGTAAGACCGGGACTAGCGGGTACAATGAGCAGTTCTTC CASKTGTSGYNEQFF
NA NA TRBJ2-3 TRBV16 TGTGCCAGCAGCCAATCGAGATACACAGATACGCAGTATTTT CASSQSRYTDTQYF
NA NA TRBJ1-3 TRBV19 TGTGCCAGTAGTAAACAAAGGGACTCCTCTGGAAACACCATATATTTT CASSKQRDSSGNTIYF
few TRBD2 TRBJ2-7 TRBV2 TGTGCCAGCAGTGCAGCGGGAGAACTCTACGAGCAGTACTTC CASSAAGELYEQYF
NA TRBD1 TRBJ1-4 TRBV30 TGTGCCTGGAGGATCGGACAGGGGAAAGAAAAACTGTTTTTT CAWRIGQGKEKLFF
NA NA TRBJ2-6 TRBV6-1 TGTGCCAGCAGAGGACAACCTGGGGCCAACGTCCTGACTTTC CASRGQPGANVLTF
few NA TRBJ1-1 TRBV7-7 TGTGCTAGCAGCCGTGACAGGTTCACTGAAGCTTTCTTT CASSRDRFTEAFF
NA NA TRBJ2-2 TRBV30 TGTGCCTGGAGTTCGCAGGGTGGCACCGGGGAGCTGTTTTTT CAWSSQGGTGELFF
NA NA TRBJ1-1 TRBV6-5 TGTGCCAGCAGTTACCGGAGGATTAGGAACACTGAAGCTTTCTTT CASSYRRIRNTEAFF
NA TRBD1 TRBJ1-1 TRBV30 TGTGCCTGGAGTGTTCGGAGCGGCCAGGGGGCGACTGAAGCTTTCTTT CAWSVRSGQGATEAFF
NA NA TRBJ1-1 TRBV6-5 TGTGCCAGCAGTTACTTTGCGGGGCTTATGAACACTGAAGCTTTCTTT CASSYFAGLMNTEAFF
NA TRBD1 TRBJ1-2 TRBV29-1 TGCAGCGTCCGGGACAGTTATGGCTACACCTTC CSVRDSYGYTF
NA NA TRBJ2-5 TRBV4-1 TGCGCCAGCAGCCAAGGTCACGGGAGTAGGGAGACCCAGTACTTC CASSQGHGSRETQYF
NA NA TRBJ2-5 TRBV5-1 TGCGCCAGCAGCTTGGAGCTAAGCTCCGAGACCCAGTACTTC CASSLELSSETQYF
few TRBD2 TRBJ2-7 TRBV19 TGTGCCAGTAGACCAGCGGGAGCGGCGGGTGAGCAGTACTTC CASRPAGAAGEQYF
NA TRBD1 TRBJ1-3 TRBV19 TGTGCCAGTAGTATCCCTATCCGGGACAGGACGAGCTCTGGAAACACCATATATTTT CASSIPIRDRTSSGNTIYF
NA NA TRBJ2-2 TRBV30 TGTGCCTGGAATTCAGGAGGCACCGGGGAGCTGTTTTTT CAWNSGGTGELFF
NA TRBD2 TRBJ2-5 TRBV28 TGTGCCAGCAGTTACGGGATGACTAGCGGGCTGCAAGAGACCCAGTACTTC CASSYGMTSGLQETQYF
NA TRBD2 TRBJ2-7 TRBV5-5 TGTGCCAGCAGCCCACCTAGCGGTTACTCCTACGAGCAGTACTTC CASSPPSGYSYEQYF
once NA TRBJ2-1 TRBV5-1 TGCGCCAGCAGCCCTTTAGGAGGGTTGATCGATGAGCAGTTCTTC CASSPLGGLIDEQFF
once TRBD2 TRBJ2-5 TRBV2 TGTGCCAGCGGGGACGGACTAGCGGGATCAGAGACCCAGTACTTC CASGDGLAGSETQYF
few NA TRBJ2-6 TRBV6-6 TGTGCCAGCAGTCACCAGACTAACGTCCTGACTTTC CASSHQTNVLTF
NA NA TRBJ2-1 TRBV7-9 TGTGCCAGCAGCCATCGAGCGGATGAGCAGTTCTTC CASSHRADEQFF
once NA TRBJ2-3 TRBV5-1 TGCGCCAGCAGCTTCGGGATGACTAGTGAGAATACGCAGTATTTT CASSFGMTSENTQYF
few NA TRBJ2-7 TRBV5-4 TGTGCCAGCAGCCTCGGGACTCAGGGGGGCGAGCAGTACTTC CASSLGTQGGEQYF
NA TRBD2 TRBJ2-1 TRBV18 TGTGCCAGCTCACCAGAGCTAGCGGGAGACAATGAGCAGTTCTTC CASSPELAGDNEQFF
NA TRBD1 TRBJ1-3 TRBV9 TGTGCCAGCAGCGCCTTGACAGGGAGAGACACCATATATTTT CASSALTGRDTIYF
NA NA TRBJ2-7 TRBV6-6 TGTGCCAGCAGGAAGGCTCAGGACAGCTACGAGCAGTACTTC CASRKAQDSYEQYF
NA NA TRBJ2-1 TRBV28 TGTGCCAGCAGTTTCTCAAGCGGACGCAATGAGCAGTTCTTC CASSFSSGRNEQFF
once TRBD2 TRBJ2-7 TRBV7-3 TGTGCCAGCAGCTTATTAGCGGGCGCATCCTACGAGCAGTACTTC CASSLLAGASYEQYF
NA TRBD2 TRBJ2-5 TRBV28 TGTGCCATAGCGGGCATAGCGGGAATAGCAGAGACCCAGTACTTC CAIAGIAGIAETQYF
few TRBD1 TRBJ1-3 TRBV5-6 TGTGCCAGCAGCGCCCTTGCCCAGGGGGTTACGGGAAACACCATATATTTT CASSALAQGVTGNTIYF
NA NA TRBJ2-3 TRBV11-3 TGTGCCAGCAGCTTAGAGGGGCGAACAGATACGCAGTATTTT CASSLEGRTDTQYF
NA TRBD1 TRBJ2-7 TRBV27 TGTGCCAGCAGTTTAAAGGGACAGGGGGCCTTTTTCGAGCAGTACTTC CASSLKGQGAFFEQYF
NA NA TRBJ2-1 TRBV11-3 TGTGCCAGCAGCGAGCGATTCCTGAGCTCCTACAATGAGCAGTTCTTC CASSERFLSSYNEQFF
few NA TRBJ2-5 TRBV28 TGTGCCAGCAGTTTGCCGGGGATCAGAGGGCCAGAGACCCAGTACTTC CASSLPGIRGPETQYF
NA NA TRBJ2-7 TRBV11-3 TGTGCCAGCAGCCACACTAGCTACGAGCAGTACTTC CASSHTSYEQYF
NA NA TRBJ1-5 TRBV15 TGTGCCACCAGCAGAGATACAGGGTTCGAGCCCCAGCATTTT CATSRDTGFEPQHF
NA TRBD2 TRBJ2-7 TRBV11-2 TGTGCCAGCAGCTCCGGGACTAGCAGCGAGCAGTACTTC CASSSGTSSEQYF
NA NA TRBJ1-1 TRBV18 TGTGCCAGCTCACCAGTTGAGGCCGTCGGAGCTTTCTTT CASSPVEAVGAFF
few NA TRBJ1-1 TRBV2 TGTGCCAGCAGTGTATCGGGGGTAGAAGCTTTCTTT CASSVSGVEAFF
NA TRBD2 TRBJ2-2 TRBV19 TGTGCCAGTAGTATTTTGGGGCTAGCGGGAGCCGGGGAGCTGTTTTTT CASSILGLAGAGELFF
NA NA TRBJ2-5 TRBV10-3 TGTGCCATCAGTGAGGGCTGGACCAGCGGTAGAGAGACCCAGTACTTC CAISEGWTSGRETQYF
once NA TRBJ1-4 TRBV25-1 TGTGCCAGCAGTGAACGAGGTCTAGGAGGTGGTGAAAAACTGTTTTTT CASSERGLGGGEKLFF
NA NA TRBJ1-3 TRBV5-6 TGTGCCAGCAACTTCCCGGGGGGTGGAAACACCATATATTTT CASNFPGGGNTIYF
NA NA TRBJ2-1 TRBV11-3 TGTGCCAGCAGCTCCTACAGGGCAAATGAGCAGTTCTTC CASSSYRANEQFF
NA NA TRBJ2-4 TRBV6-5 TGTGCCAGCAGTTTCTCGACTTACCTAGCCAAAAACATTCAGTACTTC CASSFSTYLAKNIQYF
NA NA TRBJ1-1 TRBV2 TGTGCCAGCAGTGAATGGACAGAGGGACTGAACACTGAAGCTTTCTTT CASSEWTEGLNTEAFF